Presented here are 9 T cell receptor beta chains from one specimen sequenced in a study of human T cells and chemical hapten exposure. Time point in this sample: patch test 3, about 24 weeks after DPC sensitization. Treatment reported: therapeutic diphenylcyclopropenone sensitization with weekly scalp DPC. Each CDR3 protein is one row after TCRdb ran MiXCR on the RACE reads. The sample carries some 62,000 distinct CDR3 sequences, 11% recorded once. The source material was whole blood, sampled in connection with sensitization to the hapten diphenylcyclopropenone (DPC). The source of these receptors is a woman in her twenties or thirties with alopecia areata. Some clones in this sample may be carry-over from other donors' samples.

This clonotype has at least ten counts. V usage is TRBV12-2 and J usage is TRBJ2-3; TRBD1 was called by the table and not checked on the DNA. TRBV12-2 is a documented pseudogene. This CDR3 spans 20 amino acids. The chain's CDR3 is CASRSHTGTGRVVEGDTQYF. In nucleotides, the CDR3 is TGTGCAAGTCGCTCGCACACGGGGACAGGGAGGGTGGTAGAAGGAGATACGCAGTATTTT.

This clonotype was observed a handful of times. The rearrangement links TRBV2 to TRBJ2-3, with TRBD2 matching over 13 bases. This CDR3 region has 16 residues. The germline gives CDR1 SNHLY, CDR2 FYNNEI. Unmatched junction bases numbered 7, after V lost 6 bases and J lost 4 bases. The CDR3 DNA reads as TGTGCCAGCAGACGGACTAGCGGGGGTAGTGCAGATACGCAGTATTTT. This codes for CASRRTSGGSADTQYF. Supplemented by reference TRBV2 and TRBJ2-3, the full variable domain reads EPEVTQTPSHQVTQMGQEVILRCVPISNHLYFYWYRQILGQKVEFLVSFYNNEISEKSEIFDDQFSVERPDGSNFTLKIRSTKLEDSAMYFCASRRTSGGSADTQYFGPGTRLTVL.

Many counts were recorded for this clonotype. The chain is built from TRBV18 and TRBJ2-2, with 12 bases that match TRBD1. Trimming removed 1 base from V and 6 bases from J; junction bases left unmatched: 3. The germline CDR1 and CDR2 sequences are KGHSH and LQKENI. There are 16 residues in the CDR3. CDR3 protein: CASSPLGTGGAGELFF. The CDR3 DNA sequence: TGTGCCAGCTCACCACTCGGGACAGGGGGCGCCGGGGAGCTGTTTTTT.

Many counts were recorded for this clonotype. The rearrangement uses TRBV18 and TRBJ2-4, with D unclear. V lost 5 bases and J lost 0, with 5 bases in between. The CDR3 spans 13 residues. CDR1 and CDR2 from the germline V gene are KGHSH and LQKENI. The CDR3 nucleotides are TGTGCCAGCTCAAACGGAGCCAAAAACATTCAGTACTTC. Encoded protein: CASSNGAKNIQYF.

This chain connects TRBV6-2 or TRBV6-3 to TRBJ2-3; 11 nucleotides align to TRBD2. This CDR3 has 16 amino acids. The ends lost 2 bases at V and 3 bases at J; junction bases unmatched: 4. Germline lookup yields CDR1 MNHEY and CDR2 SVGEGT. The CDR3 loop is CASSYRPSGGTDTQYF. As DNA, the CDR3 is TGTGCCAGCAGTTACCGCCCTAGCGGGGGGACAGATACGCAGTATTTT.

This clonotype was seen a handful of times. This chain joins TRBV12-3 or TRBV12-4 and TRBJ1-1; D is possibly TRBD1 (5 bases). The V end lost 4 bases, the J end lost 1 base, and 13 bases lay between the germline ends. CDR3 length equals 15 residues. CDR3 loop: CASSSQGAANTEAFF. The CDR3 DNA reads TGTGCCAGCAGTTCCCAGGGCGCGGCGAACACTGAAGCTTTCTTT.

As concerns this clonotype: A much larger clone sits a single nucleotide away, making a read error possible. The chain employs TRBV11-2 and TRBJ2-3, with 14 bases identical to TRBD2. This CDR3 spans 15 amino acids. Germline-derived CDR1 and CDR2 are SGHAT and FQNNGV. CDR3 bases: TGTGCCGGCAGCTTAGGACTAGCGGGAGGAGATACGCAGTATTTT. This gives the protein CAGSLGLAGGDTQYF.

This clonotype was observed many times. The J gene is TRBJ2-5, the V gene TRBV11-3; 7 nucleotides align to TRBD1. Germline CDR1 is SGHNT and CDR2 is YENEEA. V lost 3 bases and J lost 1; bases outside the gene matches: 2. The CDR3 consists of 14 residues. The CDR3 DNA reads TGTGCCAGCAGCTTCCGGGACAGCCAAGAGACCCAGTACTTC. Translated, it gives CASSFRDSQETQYF.

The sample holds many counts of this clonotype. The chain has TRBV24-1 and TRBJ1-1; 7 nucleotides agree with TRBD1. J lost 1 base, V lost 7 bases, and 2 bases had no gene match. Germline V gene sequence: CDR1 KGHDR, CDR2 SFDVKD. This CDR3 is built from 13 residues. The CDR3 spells CATRGQANTEAFF. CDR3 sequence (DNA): TGTGCCACCAGAGGACAGGCGAACACTGAAGCTTTCTTT.